These 12 T cell receptor beta chains were sequenced from one sample in a study of blood T cell repertoires in COVID-19. Sequencing was performed with immunoSEQ multiplex PCR; in TCRdb, only in-frame clones are kept and a portion is missing. This sample has fewer than 250,000 clones, with approximately 85% found just once. The sequenced sample consisted of peripheral blood. The receptors here all came from a woman of 80 years or more with COVID-19, enrolled during active disease.

The chain is built from TRBV21-1 and TRBJ1-1; the listed D gene, TRBD1, was not tested against the DNA. TRBV21-1 is listed as a pseudogene. The CDR3 spans 14 residues. The chain's CDR3 is CASSKDRTNTEAFF. The CDR3, as DNA: TGTGCCAGCAGCAAAGACAGGACGAACACTGAAGCTTTCTTT.

V gene TRBV19 combines with J gene TRBJ2-2; a possible D gene is TRBD2 (6 bases). V dropped 6 bases and J dropped 0 bases, with 20 bases sitting between them. The CDR3 contains 18 residues. Germline V gene data show CDR1 as LNHDA and CDR2 as SQIVND (reference sequence). CDR3 DNA: TGTGCCAGTAGCGAGAGACAGCGGGTGAATACGAACACCGGGGAGCTGTTTTTT. Protein product: CASSERQRVNTNTGELFF.

This chain joins TRBV5-6 and TRBJ2-1; TRBD1 might be the D (5 bases). V dropped 0 bases and J dropped 3 bases, with 7 bases sitting between them. The CDR3 has 14 residues. CDR1 is SGHDT and CDR2 is YYEEEE in the germline V gene. The CDR3 reads CASSLAGFYNEQFF. The CDR3 bases are TGTGCCAGCAGCTTGGCAGGGTTCTACAATGAGCAGTTCTTC.

V and J are TRBV5-1 and TRBJ2-7; TRBD1 aligns across 7 bases. In germline, CDR1 is SGHRS, CDR2 YFSETQ. V shed 0 bases and J 3 bases; nucleotides not matched to a gene: 6. The CDR3 sequence is 15 residues long. CDR3 loop: CASSLAGTEVYEQYF. The CDR3 nucleotides are TGCGCCAGCAGCTTGGCCGGGACAGAGGTCTACGAGCAGTACTTC. Combining the CDR3 with reference TRBV5-1 and TRBJ2-7 gives the whole variable domain KAGVTQTPRYLIKTRGQQVTLSCSPISGHRSVSWYQQTPGQGLQFLFEYFSETQRNKGNFPGRFSGRQFSNSRSEMNVSTLELGDSALYLCASSLAGTEVYEQYFGPGTRLTVT.

The V gene is TRBV7-2, the J gene TRBJ1-6; TRBD1 matches 7 bases. The CDR3 spans 15 residues. The V gene's germline CDR1 is SGHTA and CDR2 FQGNSA. V dropped 6 bases and J dropped 10; count of bases not matched to a gene: 12. The CDR3 loop is CASRPPTGMESPLHF. The CDR3 region has the DNA TGTGCCAGCAGACCTCCGACAGGGATGGAATCACCCCTCCACTTT.

The chain carries TRBV2 and TRBJ1-6; D perhaps matches TRBD1 (6 bases). V lost 5 bases and J 6 bases, leaving 14 bases between the germline ends. The CDR3 sequence is 15 residues long. Germline assignment: CDR1 SNHLY and CDR2 FYNNEI. CDR3 in DNA: TGTGCCAGCAGTCGTAACAGGGTTATTAATTCACCCCTCCACTTT. It encodes CASSRNRVINSPLHF.

CDR3 region: CASSLTGNEKLFF. CDR3 bases: TGTGCCAGCAGCTTGACAGGCAATGAAAAACTGTTTTTT. The chain recombines TRBV5-4 with TRBJ1-4; perhaps TRBD1 as D (5 bases). This CDR3 has 13 amino acids. V was cut by 1 base and J by 5 bases, with 6 bases left in between. Per the germline V gene, CDR1 is SGHNT and CDR2 is YYREEE (reference sequence). Based on the CDR3 plus reference TRBV5-4 and TRBJ1-4, the full variable domain is ETGVTQSPTHLIKTRGQQVTLRCSSQSGHNTVSWYQQALGQGPQFIFQYYREEENGRGNFPPRFSGLQFPNYSSELNVNALELDDSALYLCASSLTGNEKLFFGSGTQLSVL.

The table lists this clone with a few counts. The chain uses TRBV3-1 (or the pseudogene TRBV3-2) and TRBJ1-1, with D perhaps TRBD1 (5 bases). CDR1 and CDR2 (germline): LGHDT, YNNKEL (reference sequence). The CDR3 has 14 residues. Trimming removed 5 bases at V and 5 bases at J, with 15 bases between. CDR3 bases: TGTGCCAGCAGCTGGGGGGATCGGGGTACTGAAGCTTTCTTT. It encodes CASSWGDRGTEAFF.

V usage is TRBV4-1 and J usage is TRBJ2-5; 9 bases align to TRBD2. Germline loops: CDR1 MGHRA, CDR2 YSYEKL. CDR3 length: 19 residues. The V and J ends lost 0 bases and 4 bases, in that order; junction bases with no gene match: 15. The CDR3: CASSQDNGGSSGAGETQYF. Here the CDR3 DNA reads TGCGCCAGCAGCCAAGATAATGGGGGTTCTAGCGGGGCGGGAGAGACCCAGTACTTC.

The chain employs TRBV30 and TRBJ1-4, with a tentative D call TRBD1 (6 bases). CDR1 is GTSNPN, CDR2 SVGIG, per germline (reference sequence). The V end lost 5 bases, the J end lost 3 bases, and 10 bases lay between the germline ends. There are 13 residues in the CDR3. CDR3 in DNA: TGTGCCTGGCAGACAGGACCTAATGAAAAACTGTTTTTT. Translating gives CAWQTGPNEKLFF.

J is TRBJ1-2 and V is TRBV5-1; D unclear. This CDR3 spans 14 amino acids. CDR1 is SGHRS, CDR2 YFSETQ, per germline. The ends were cut back, 0 bases at V and 4 bases at J, with 10 bases in the middle. In DNA form, the CDR3 reads TGCGCCAGCAGCTTGGGGGAGGACCGCTATGGCTACACCTTC. Translating gives CASSLGEDRYGYTF. The full variable domain, its missing parts supplied by reference TRBV5-1 and TRBJ1-2, is KAGVTQTPRYLIKTRGQQVTLSCSPISGHRSVSWYQQTPGQGLQFLFEYFSETQRNKGNFPGRFSGRQFSNSRSEMNVSTLELGDSALYLCASSLGEDRYGYTFGSGTRLTVV.

This sequence joins TRBV11-3 and TRBJ2-1, with D possibly matching TRBD1 (5 bases). CDR1 is SGHNT and CDR2 is YENEEA in the germline V gene. Trimming removed 0 bases at V and 6 bases at J, with 12 bases between. The CDR3 loop spans 15 amino acids. The CDR3 DNA sequence: TGTGCCAGCAGCTTAGACCCGACTGGGGCCAATGAGCAGTTCTTC. Translated: CASSLDPTGANEQFF. Combining the CDR3 with reference TRBV11-3 and TRBJ2-1 gives the whole variable domain EAGVVQSPRYKIIEKKQPVAFWCNPISGHNTLYWYLQNLGQGPELLIRYENEEAVDDSQLPKDRFSAERLKGVDSTLKIQPAELGDSAVYLCASSLDPTGANEQFFGPGTRLTVL.